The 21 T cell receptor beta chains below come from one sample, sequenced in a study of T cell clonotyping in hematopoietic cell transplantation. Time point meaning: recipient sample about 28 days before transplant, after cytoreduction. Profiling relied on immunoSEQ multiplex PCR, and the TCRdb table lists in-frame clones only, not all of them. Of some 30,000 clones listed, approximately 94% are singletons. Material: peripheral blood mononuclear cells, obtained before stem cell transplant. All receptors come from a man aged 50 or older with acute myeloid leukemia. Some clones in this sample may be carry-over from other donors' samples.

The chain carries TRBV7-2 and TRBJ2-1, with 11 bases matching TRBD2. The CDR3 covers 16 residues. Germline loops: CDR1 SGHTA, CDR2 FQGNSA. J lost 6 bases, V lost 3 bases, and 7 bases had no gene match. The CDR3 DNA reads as TGTGCCAGCAGCTTGGGTAGCGGGAGGGCCTTCAATGAGCAGTTCTTC. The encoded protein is CASSLGSGRAFNEQFF.

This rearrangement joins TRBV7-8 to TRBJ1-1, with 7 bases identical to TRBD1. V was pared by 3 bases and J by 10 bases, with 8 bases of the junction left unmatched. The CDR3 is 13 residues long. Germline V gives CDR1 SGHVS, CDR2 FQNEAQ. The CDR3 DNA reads TGTGCCAGCAGCTTTCTGACAGGGAGGGGAGCTTTCTTT. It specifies CASSFLTGRGAFF.

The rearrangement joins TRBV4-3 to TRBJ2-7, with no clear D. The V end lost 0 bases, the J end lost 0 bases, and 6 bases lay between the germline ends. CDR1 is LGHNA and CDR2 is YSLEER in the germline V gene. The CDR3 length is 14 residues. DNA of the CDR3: TGCGCCAGCAGCCAAGACGTGAGCTCCTACGAGCAGTACTTC. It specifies CASSQDVSSYEQYF.

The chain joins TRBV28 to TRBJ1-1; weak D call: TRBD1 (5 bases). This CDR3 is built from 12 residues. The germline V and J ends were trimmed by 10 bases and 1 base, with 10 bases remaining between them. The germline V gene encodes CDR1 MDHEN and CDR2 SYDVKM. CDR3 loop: CAIRQPNTEAFF. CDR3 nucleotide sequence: TGTGCCATCCGACAGCCGAACACTGAAGCTTTCTTT.

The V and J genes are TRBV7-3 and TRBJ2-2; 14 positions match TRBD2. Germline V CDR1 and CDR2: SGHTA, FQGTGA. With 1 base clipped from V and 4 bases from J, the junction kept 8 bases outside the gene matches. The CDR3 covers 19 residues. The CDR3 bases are TGTGCCAGCAGCTTAAATCCGACTAGCGGGGGGGCCAGCACCGGGGAGCTGTTTTTT. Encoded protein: CASSLNPTSGGASTGELFF. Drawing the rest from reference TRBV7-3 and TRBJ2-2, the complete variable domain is GAGVSQTPSNKVTEKGKYVELRCDPISGHTALYWYRQSLGQGPEFLIYFQGTGAADDSGLPNDRFFAVRPEGSVSTLKIQRTERGDSAVYLCASSLNPTSGGASTGELFFGEGSRLTVL.

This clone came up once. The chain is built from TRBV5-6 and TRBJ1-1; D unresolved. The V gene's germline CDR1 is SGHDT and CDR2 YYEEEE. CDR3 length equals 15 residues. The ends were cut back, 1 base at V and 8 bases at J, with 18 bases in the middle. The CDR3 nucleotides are TGTGCCAGCAGCTTGTTCGATCCGGGTATTGAGGAAGCTTTCTTT. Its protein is CASSLFDPGIEEAFF.

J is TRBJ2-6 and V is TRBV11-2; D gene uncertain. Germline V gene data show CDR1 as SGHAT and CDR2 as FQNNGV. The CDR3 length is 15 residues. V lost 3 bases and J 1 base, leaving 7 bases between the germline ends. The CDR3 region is CASSFGSSGANVLTF. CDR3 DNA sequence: TGTGCCAGCAGCTTTGGGTCTTCTGGGGCCAACGTCCTGACTTTC.

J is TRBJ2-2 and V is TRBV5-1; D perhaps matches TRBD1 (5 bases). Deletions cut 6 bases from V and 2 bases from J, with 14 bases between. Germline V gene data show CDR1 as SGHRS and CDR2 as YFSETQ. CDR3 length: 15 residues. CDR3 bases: TGCGCCAGCACCCCCGACAGTTTCAACACCGGGGAGCTGTTTTTT. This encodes CASTPDSFNTGELFF.

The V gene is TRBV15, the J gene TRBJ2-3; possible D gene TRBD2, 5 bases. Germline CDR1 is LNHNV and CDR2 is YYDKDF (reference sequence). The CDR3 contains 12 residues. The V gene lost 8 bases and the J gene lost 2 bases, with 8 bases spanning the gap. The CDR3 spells CATRGFTDTQYF. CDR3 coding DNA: TGTGCCACCCGGGGTTTCACAGATACGCAGTATTTT. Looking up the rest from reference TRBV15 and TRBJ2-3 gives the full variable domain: DAMVIQNPRYQVTQFGKPVTLSCSQTLNHNVMYWYQQKSSQAPKLLFHYYDKDFNNEADTPDNFQSRRPNTSFCFLDIRSPGLGDTAMYLCATRGFTDTQYFGPGTRLTVL.

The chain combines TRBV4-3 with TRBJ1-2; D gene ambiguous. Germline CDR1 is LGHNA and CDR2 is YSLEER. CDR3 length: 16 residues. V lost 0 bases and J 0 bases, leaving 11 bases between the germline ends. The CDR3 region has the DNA TGCGCCAGCAGCCAAGAGTGGACGGACGCTAACTATGGCTACACCTTC. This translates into CASSQEWTDANYGYTF.

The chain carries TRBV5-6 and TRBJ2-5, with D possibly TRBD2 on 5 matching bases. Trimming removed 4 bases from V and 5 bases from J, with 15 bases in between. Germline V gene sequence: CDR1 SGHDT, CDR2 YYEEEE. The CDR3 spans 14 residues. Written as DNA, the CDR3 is TGTGCCAGCAGCCGCGTGACTATAGAGGAGACCCAGTACTTC. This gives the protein CASSRVTIEETQYF.

The CDR3 nucleotides are TGTGCCAGCAGCTTACAGGGAGGAGGGAACACTGAAGCTTTCTTT. Protein sequence: CASSLQGGGNTEAFF. The V and J genes are TRBV7-9 and TRBJ1-1, with D tentatively TRBD1 (5 bases). Trimming stripped 2 bases from V and 1 base from J, with 11 bases between. The CDR3 is 15 residues long. From germline, CDR1 is SEHNR and CDR2 FQNEAQ (reference sequence).

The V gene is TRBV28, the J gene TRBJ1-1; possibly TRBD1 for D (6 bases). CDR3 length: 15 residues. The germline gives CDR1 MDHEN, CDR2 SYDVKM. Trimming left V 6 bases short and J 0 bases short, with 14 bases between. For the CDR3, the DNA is TGTGCCAGCAGCGGGGCGGACAGTATGAACACTGAAGCTTTCTTT. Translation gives CASSGADSMNTEAFF.

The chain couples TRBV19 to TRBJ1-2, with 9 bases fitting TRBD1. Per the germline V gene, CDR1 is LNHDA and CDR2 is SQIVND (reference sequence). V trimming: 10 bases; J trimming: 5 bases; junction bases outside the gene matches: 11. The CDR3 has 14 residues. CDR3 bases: TGTGCCACCGCCAGGGACAGGGAGGGATATGGCTACACCTTC. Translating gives CATARDREGYGYTF.

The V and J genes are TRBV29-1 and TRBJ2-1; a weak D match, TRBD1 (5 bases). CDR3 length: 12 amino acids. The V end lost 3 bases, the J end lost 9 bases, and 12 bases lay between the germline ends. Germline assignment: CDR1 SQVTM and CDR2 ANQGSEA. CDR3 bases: TGCAGCGTTGATAGGGGCATGGGTGAGCAGTTCTTC. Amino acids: CSVDRGMGEQFF.

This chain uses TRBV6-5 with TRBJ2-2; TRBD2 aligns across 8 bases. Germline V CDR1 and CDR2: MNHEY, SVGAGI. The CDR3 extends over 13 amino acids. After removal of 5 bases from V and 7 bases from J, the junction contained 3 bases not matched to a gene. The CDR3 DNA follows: TGTGCCAGCAGTCGGGGGGGGGACGGGGAGCTGTTTTTT. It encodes CASSRGGDGELFF.

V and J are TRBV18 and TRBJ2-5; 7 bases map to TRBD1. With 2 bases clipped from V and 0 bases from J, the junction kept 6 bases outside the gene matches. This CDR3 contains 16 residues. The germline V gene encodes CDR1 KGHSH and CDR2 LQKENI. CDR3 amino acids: CASSPTGATYQETQYF. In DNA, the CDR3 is TGTGCCAGCTCACCAACAGGGGCTACGTACCAAGAGACCCAGTACTTC.

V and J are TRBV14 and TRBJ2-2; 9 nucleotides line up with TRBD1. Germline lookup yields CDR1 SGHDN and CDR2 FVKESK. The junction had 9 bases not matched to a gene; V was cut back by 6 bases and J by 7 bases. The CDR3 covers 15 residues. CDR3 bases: TGTGCCAGCAGGGACGGGACAGGGATCAACGGGGAGCTGTTTTTT. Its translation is CASRDGTGINGELFF.

CDR3 sequence (DNA): TGCGCCAGCAGCCTGACTAGCGGGATCGCAGATACGCAGTATTTT. Translation: CASSLTSGIADTQYF. The gene calls are TRBV4-3 and TRBJ2-3; 11 nucleotides align to TRBD2. This CDR3 has 15 residues. The germline gives CDR1 LGHNA, CDR2 YSLEER. V dropped 4 bases and J dropped 4; count of bases not matched to a gene: 4.

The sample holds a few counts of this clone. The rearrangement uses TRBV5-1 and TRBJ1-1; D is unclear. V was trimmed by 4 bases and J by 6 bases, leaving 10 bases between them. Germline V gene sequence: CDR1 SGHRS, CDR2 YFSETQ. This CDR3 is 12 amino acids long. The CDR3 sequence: CASSLEGPEAFF. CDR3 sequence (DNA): TGCGCCAGCAGCCTCGAAGGGCCTGAAGCTTTCTTT.

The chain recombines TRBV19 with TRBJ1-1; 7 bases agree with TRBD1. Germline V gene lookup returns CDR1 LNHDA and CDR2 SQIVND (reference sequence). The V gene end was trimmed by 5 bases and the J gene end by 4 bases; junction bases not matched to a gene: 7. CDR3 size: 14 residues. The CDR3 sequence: CASSRQGEGTEAFF. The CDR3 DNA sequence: TGTGCCAGTAGTCGCCAGGGGGAGGGCACTGAAGCTTTCTTT. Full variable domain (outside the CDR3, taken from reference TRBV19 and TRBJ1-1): DGGITQSPKYLFRKEGQNVTLSCEQNLNHDAMYWYRQDPGQGLRLIYYSQIVNDFQKGDIAEGYSVSREKKESFPLTVTSAQKNPTAFYLCASSRQGEGTEAFFGQGTRLTVV.